One sample yielded the 10 T cell receptor beta chains listed below, sequenced in a study of OX40 agonist ivuxolimab in advanced cancers. The method was immunoSEQ multiplex PCR; TCRdb's version includes in-frame clones alone and lacks a portion of them. The profile shows some 35,000 clones, 70% to 80% of them singletons. Sequencing was performed on CD4+ or CD8+ T cells sorted from blood, taken in a trial of the OX40 agonist ivuxolimab. The receptors derive from an adult with an advanced solid tumor such as melanoma, head and neck, liver or kidney cancer.

This clone was seen a single time. V and J are TRBV10-3 and TRBJ1-5; D gene uncertain. There are 15 residues in the CDR3. V was trimmed by 4 bases and J by 3 bases, leaving 13 bases between them. The germline gives CDR1 ENHRY, CDR2 SYGVKD. This CDR3 reads CAISGEGANNQPQHF. For the CDR3, the DNA is TGTGCCATCAGTGGAGAGGGAGCGAACAATCAGCCCCAGCATTTT.

The chain joins TRBV9 to TRBJ2-1, with 8 nucleotides matching TRBD2. Trimming removed 5 bases from V and 1 base from J; junction bases left unmatched: 5. Germline V gene data show CDR1 as SGDLS and CDR2 as YYNGEE. CDR3 size: 15 residues. This chain's CDR3 is CASRPTSGSYNEQFF. The CDR3, as DNA: TGTGCCAGCAGGCCCACTAGCGGATCCTACAATGAGCAGTTCTTC.

This chain's CDR3 is CASSLGLAGWETQYF. As DNA, the CDR3 is TGTGCCAGCAGCTTAGGGCTAGCGGGGTGGGAGACCCAGTACTTC. The chain is built from TRBV7-2 and TRBJ2-5, with 9 bases that match TRBD2. Germline V gene lookup returns CDR1 SGHTA and CDR2 FQGNSA. The CDR3 runs to 15 residues. After removal of 1 base from V and 5 bases from J, the junction contained 5 bases not matched to a gene. The whole variable domain, remainder taken from reference TRBV7-2 and TRBJ2-5, is GAGVSQSPSNKVTEKGKDVELRCDPISGHTALYWYRQSLGQGLEFLIYFQGNSAPDKSGLPSDRFSAERTGGSVSTLTIQRTQQEDSAVYLCASSLGLAGWETQYFGPGTRLLVL.

The V call is TRBV20-1, the J call TRBJ2-5; D not resolved. The CDR3 length is 10 residues. The V end lost 6 bases, the J end lost 5 bases, and 7 bases lay between the germline ends. Germline V CDR1 and CDR2: DFQATT, SNEGSKA (reference sequence). The CDR3 loop reads CSALWETQYF. The CDR3 coding sequence is TGCAGTGCCCTGTGGGAGACCCAGTACTTC.

The rearrangement joins TRBV5-6 to TRBJ2-7, with a tentative D call TRBD1 (5 bases). With 1 base removed from V and 3 bases from J, the gap between germline ends came to 20 bases. The CDR3 extends over 17 amino acids. The germline V gene has CDR1 SGHDT and CDR2 YYEEEE. The chain's CDR3 is CASSLKVRQGFNYEQYF. CDR3 DNA: TGTGCCAGCAGCTTGAAGGTTAGGCAGGGATTCAACTACGAGCAGTACTTC.

The gene calls are TRBV11-2 and TRBJ2-7; D unresolved. The CDR3 spans 12 residues. V dropped 5 bases and J dropped 9 bases, with 14 bases sitting between them. Germline-derived CDR1 and CDR2 are SGHAT and FQNNGV. The chain's CDR3 is CASSPPSMGQYF. The CDR3, as DNA: TGTGCCAGCAGCCCCCCTAGTATGGGGCAGTACTTC. Full variable domain (rest looked up from reference TRBV11-2 and TRBJ2-7): EAGVAQSPRYKIIEKRQSVAFWCNPISGHATLYWYQQILGQGPKLLIQFQNNGVVDDSQLPKDRFSAERLKGVDSTLKIQPAKLEDSAVYLCASSPPSMGQYFGPGTRLTVT.

The genes are TRBV9 and TRBJ2-1; 10 bases match TRBD2. Looked up from germline, CDR1 is SGDLS and CDR2 is YYNGEE. This CDR3 has 16 amino acids. V lost 0 bases, J lost 2 bases, and 2 bases stayed unmatched. The CDR3 loop reads CASSVGAGGPYNEQFF. In DNA form, the CDR3 reads TGTGCCAGCAGCGTAGGAGCGGGAGGGCCCTACAATGAGCAGTTCTTC. Full variable domain (outside the CDR3, taken from reference TRBV9 and TRBJ2-1): DSGVTQTPKHLITATGQRVTLRCSPRSGDLSVYWYQQSLDQGLQFLIQYYNGEERAKGNILERFSAQQFPDLHSELNLSSLELGDSALYFCASSVGAGGPYNEQFFGPGTRLTVL.

The J gene is TRBJ2-5, the V gene TRBV9; TRBD2 is a possible D gene (6 bases). Trimming removed 3 bases at V and 4 bases at J, with 13 bases between. Germline V gene lookup returns CDR1 SGDLS and CDR2 YYNGEE. The length of the CDR3 is 14 residues. The CDR3 DNA reads as TGTGCCAGCAGCGAGGACGGGAGAGCAGAGACCCAGTACTTC. This encodes CASSEDGRAETQYF.

This rearrangement joins TRBV30 to TRBJ2-1; TRBD2 matches 7 bases. The junction had 4 bases not matched to a gene; V was cut back by 1 base and J by 4 bases. The CDR3 has 14 residues. Germline CDR1 GTSNPN, CDR2 SVGIG (reference sequence). CDR3 DNA: TGTGCCTGGAGTGGCCTAGCGGTATACAATGAGCAGTTCTTC. Translating it yields CAWSGLAVYNEQFF.

In DNA, the CDR3 is TGTGCCAGCAGTTGGCAGGGTAACTATGGCTACACCTTC. It codes for CASSWQGNYGYTF. The J gene is TRBJ1-2, the V gene TRBV28, with a weak D call TRBD1 (5 bases). The CDR3 runs to 13 residues. Germline V lookup: CDR1 MDHEN, CDR2 SYDVKM. Trimming removed 4 bases from V and 1 base from J, with 7 bases in between.